This TCR beta chain emerged from a study of T cells after posttransplantation cyclophosphamide. This clone was counted between two and nine times. Antigen: not known. TCRdb's copy holds only in-frame clones and misses some; the assay was immunoSEQ multiplex PCR. Among about 66,000 clones listed, about 93% were seen once. Overall study findings and caveats: Later post-transplant blood repertoires were often dominated by donor CD8+ memory clones. TRB clonality was highly associated with recipient CMV seropositivity and reactivation. Tissue-infiltrating T cells from skin or gut overlapped little with blood T cells.

CDR1 is SEHNR, CDR2 FQNEAQ, per germline (reference sequence). The CDR3 has 11 amino acids. Trimming removed 1 base from V and 7 bases from J, with 4 bases in between. On the day of bone marrow donation, the related graft donor provided peripheral blood. This sequence was found in a woman younger than 45 in good health and a related stem cell transplant donor. Specimen: PBMCs. The V and J genes are TRBV7-9 and TRBJ1-2; no clear D gene. CDR3 in DNA: TGTGCCAGCAGCTTAGTAGCTGGCTACACCTTC. Amino acids: CASSLVAGYTF.